The entry below describes one TCR beta chain. The antigen remains undetermined. This specimen comes from a study of cytotoxic CD8 clonotypes in ibrutinib-treated CLL. General study results and limits: Public clonotypes were rare and shrank or held steady on treatment. Age-matched healthy donor levels were exceeded by baseline clonality, which tracked circulating CD8+ T-cell counts.

Germline CDR1 reads SGHAT; CDR2 reads FQDESV (reference sequence). The CDR3 sequence is 13 residues long. V shed 5 bases, J shed 2 bases, and the junction held 3 bases outside the gene matches. The repertoire was sequenced with immunoSEQ multiplex PCR; TCRdb's copy has only in-frame clones and lacks some. The repertoire holds some 65,000 clones, roughly 59% seen once, with about 15% in the top ten. The origin of this receptor is a human donor with chronic lymphocytic leukemia. The source was PBMCs, collected after 12 months of ibrutinib treatment. The V gene is TRBV11-1, the J gene TRBJ2-7; 7 bases match TRBD1. The CDR3 protein is CASSPGQTYEQYF. DNA for the CDR3: TGTGCCAGCAGCCCGGGACAGACCTACGAGCAGTACTTC. The whole variable domain, remainder taken from reference TRBV11-1 and TRBJ2-7, is EAEVAQSPRYKITEKSQAVAFWCDPISGHATLYWYRQILGQGPELLVQFQDESVVDDSQLPKDRFSAERLKGVDSTLKIQPAELGDSAMYLCASSPGQTYEQYFGPGTRLTVT.